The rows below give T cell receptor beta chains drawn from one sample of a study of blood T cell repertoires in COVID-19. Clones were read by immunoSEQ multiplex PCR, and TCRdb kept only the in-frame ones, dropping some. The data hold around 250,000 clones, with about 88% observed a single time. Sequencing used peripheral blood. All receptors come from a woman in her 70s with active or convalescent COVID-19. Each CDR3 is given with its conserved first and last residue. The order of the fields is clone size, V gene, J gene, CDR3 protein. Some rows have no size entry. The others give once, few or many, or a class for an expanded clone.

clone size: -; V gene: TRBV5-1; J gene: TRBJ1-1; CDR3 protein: CASSLGQGSTEAFF
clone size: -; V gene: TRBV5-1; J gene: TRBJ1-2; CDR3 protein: CASSDSQYGYTF
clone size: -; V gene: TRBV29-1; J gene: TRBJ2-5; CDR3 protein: CSVGRTGGETQYF
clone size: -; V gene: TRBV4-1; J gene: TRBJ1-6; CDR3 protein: CASSQSIATRNSPLHF
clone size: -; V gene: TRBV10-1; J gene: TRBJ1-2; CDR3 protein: CASSESRGQGYTF
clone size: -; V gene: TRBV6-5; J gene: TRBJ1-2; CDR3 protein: CASRKEGSYGYTF
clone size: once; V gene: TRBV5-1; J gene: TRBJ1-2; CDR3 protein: CASSAGSGYGYTF
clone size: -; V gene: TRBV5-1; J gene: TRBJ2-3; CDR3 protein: CASSLSSLNTDTQYF
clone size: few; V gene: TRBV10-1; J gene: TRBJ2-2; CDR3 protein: CASSEGSTGAGELFF
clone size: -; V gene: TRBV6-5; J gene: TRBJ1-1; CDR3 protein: CASSYGQAVMNTEAFF
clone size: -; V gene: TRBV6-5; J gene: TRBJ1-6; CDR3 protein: CASSFREAPLHF
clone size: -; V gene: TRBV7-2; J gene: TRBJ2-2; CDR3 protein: CASSLVRNTGELFF
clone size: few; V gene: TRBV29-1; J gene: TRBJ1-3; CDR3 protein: CSVGYGSEGDTIYF
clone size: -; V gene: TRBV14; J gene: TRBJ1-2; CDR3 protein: CASSPGVGYGYTF
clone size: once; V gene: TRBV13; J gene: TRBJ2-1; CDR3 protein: CASSLGPDRAPPQFF
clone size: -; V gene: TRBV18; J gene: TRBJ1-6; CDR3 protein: CASSPFRDRGNSPLHF
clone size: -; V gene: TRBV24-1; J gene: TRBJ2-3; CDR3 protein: CATSSGGPDTQYF
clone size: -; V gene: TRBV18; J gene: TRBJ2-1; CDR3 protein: CASSPLENEQFF
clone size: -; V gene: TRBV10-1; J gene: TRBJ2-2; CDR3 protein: CASSEGGGRHGELFF
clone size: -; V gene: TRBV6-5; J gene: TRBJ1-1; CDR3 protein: CASRALGGNTEAFF
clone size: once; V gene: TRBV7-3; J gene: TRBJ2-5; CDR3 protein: CASSLISGGVETQYF
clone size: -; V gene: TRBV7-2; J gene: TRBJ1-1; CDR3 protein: CASSLGGDTEAFF
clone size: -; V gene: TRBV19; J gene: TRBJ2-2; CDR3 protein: CASTVGPSGELFF
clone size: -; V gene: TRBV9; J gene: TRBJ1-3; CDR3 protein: CASSVGTGGNTIYF
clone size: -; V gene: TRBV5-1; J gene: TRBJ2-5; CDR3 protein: CASSLEGTGFQETQYF
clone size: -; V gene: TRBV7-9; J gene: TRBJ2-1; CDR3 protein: CASSNSGGANNEQFF
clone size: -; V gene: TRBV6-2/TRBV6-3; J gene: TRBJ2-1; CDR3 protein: CASNPGTFYSYNEQFF
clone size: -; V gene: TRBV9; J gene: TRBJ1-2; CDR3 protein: CASSDRGRDSGYTF
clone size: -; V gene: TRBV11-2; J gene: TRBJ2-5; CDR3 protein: CASSLVTSGYQETQYF
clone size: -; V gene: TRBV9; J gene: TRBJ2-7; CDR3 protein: CASSSQEGTGTYEQYF
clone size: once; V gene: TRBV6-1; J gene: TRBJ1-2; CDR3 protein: CASSQQETYGYTF
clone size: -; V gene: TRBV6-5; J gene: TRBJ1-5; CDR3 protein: CASSLTGNQPQHF
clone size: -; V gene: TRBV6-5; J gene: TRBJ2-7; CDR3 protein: CASSYLGQYYEQYF
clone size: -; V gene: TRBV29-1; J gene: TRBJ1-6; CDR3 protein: CSVEDGVNSPLHF
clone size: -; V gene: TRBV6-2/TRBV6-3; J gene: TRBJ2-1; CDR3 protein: CASSYGLAVFNEQFF
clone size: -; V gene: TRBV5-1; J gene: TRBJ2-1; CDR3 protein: CASSLRSFTNEQFF
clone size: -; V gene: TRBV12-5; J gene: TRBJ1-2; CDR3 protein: CASGLGLTGTSKGYTF
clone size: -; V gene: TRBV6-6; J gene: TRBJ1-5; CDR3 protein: CASRANQPQHF
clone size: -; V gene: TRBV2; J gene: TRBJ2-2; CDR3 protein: CASNSGLRVGELFF
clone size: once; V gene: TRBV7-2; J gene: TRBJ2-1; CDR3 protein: CASSLRPGVRRGSYNEQFF
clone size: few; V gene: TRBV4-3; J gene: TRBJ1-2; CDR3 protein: CASSQDRGSSYTF
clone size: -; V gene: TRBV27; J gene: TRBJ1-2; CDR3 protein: CASSRGRGDGYTF
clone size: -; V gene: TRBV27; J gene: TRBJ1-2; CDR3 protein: CASSLRRGGAMDGYTF
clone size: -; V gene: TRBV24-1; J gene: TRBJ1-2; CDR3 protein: CATSDPTEHGYTF
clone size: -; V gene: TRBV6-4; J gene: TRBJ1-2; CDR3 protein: CASSDSTTGGYTF
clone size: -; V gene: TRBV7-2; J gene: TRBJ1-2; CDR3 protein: CASSNPGLIYGYTF
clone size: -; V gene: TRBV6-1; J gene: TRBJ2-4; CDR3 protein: CASSEVGGQRNIQYF
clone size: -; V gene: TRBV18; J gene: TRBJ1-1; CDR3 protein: CASSPSGGTFF
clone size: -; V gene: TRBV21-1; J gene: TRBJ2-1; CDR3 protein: CASSKGFERTPNNEQFF
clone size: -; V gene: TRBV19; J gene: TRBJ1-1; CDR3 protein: CASSPATGTEAFF
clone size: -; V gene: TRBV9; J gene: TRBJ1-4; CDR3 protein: CASSAYQGAREKLFF